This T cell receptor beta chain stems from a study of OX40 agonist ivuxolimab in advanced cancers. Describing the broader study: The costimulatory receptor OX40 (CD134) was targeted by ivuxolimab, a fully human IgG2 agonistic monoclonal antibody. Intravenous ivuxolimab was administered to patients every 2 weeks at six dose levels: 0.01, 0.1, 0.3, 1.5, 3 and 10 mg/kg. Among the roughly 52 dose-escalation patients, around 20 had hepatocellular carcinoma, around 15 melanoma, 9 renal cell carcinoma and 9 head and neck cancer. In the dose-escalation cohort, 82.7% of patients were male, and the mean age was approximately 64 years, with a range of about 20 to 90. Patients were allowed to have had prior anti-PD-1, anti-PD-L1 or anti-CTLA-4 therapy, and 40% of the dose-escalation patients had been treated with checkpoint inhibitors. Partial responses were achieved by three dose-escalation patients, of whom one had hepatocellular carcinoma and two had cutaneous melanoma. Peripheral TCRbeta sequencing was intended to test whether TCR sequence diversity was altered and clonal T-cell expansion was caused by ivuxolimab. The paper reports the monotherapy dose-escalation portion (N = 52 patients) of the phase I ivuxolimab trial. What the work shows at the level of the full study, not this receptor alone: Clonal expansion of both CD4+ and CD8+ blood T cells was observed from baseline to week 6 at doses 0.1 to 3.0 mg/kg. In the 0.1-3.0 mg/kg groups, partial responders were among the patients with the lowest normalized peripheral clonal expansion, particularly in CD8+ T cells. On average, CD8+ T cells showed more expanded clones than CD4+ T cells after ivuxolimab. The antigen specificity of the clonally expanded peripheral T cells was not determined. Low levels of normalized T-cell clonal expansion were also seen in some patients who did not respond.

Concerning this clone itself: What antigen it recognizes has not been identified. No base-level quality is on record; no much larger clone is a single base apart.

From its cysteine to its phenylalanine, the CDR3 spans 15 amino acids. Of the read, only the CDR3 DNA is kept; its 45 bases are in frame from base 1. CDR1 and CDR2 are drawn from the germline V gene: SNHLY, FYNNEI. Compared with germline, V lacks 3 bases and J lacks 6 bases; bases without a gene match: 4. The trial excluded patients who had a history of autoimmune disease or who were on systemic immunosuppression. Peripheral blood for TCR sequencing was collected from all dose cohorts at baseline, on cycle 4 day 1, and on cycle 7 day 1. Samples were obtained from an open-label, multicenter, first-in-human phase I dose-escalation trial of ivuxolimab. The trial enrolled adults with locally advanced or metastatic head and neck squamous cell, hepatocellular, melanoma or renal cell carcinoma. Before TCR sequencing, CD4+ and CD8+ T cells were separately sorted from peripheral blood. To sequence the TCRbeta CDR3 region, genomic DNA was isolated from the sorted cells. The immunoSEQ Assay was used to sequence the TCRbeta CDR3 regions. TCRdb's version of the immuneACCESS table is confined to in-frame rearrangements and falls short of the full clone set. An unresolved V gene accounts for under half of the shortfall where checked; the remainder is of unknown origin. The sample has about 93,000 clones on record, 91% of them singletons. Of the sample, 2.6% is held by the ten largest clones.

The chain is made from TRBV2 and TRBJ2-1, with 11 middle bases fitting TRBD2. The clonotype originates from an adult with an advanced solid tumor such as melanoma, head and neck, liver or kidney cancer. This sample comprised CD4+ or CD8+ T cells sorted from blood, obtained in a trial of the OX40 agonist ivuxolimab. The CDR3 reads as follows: CASSDGTSGPNEQFF. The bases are TGTGCCAGCAGTGACGGGACTAGCGGCCCCAATGAGCAGTTCTTC.